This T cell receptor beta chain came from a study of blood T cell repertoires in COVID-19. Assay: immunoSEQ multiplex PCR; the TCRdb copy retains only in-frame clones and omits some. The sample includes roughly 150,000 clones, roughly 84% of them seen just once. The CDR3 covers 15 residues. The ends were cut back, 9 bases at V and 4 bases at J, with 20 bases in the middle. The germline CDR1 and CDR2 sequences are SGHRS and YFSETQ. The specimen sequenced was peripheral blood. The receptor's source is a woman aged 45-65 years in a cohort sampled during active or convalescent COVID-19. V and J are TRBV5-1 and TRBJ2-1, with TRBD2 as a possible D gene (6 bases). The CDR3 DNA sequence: TGCGCCACAACGTACTCTGGGGGGAGTTACAATGAGCAGTTCTTC. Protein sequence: CATTYSGGSYNEQFF.